This is a list of T cell receptor beta chains from one sample in a study of blood T cell repertoires in COVID-19. TCRdb's copy holds only in-frame clones and misses some; the assay was immunoSEQ multiplex PCR. The repertoire has roughly 330,000 clones, approximately 88% of them found once; the top ten carry 7.5% to 10%. Sequencing used peripheral blood. The receptors were gathered from a man between 25 and 39 years old with COVID-19, enrolled during active disease. Each CDR3 is given with its conserved first and last residue. A D gene is named only where the DNA matches it firmly. Clone size, where shown, is once, few, many, or a class for clones that have expanded.

V gene	D gene	clone size	J gene	CDR3 DNA	CDR3 protein
TRBV7-2	TRBD1	.	TRBJ1-2	TGTGCCAGCAGCTTGGGACAGGGGGCTTTCTATGGCTACACCTTC	CASSLGQGAFYGYTF
TRBV27	.	.	TRBJ2-4	TGTGCCAGCAGTCTAAAAGGCAGGGGAGACATTCAGTACTTC	CASSLKGRGDIQYF
TRBV7-9	TRBD2	.	TRBJ2-1	TGTGCCAGCAGCCTGCCCACTAGCGGGAGGGCCGAGTACGGTGAGCAGTTCTTC	CASSLPTSGRAEYGEQFF
TRBV4-3	.	.	TRBJ1-2	TGCGCCAGCAGCCCTTCCTTAGGAGAGAGCCCCTATGGCTACACCTTC	CASSPSLGESPYGYTF
TRBV10-3	TRBD2	.	TRBJ2-1	TGTGCCATCAGAGACCGACTAGCGGGAGTGAATGAGCAGTTCTTC	CAIRDRLAGVNEQFF
TRBV7-2	TRBD1	.	TRBJ2-5	TGTGCCAGCAGTCTCACAGGGGGGAACCAAGAGACCCAGTACTTC	CASSLTGGNQETQYF
TRBV7-3	.	.	TRBJ1-2	TGTGCCAGCAGCTTGCCGGGGGGCGTTGGTGGCTACACCTTC	CASSLPGGVGGYTF
TRBV29-1	TRBD2	once	TRBJ2-5	TGCAGCGTTGAGGCAGGGAGGGGAGAGACCCAGTACTTC	CSVEAGRGETQYF
TRBV12-3/TRBV12-4	.	.	TRBJ1-5	TGTGCCAGCAGTTTTGTTTTCGGGCAGCCCCAGCATTTT	CASSFVFGQPQHF
TRBV7-9	TRBD1	.	TRBJ2-7	TGTGCCAGCAGCATAAAGACAGGGATCTTCAGTCGGGGGCAGTACTTC	CASSIKTGIFSRGQYF
TRBV14	.	.	TRBJ2-3	TGTGCCAGCAGCCCACTACAACGCGGTGCAGATACGCAGTATTTT	CASSPLQRGADTQYF
TRBV6-5	.	.	TRBJ1-5	TGTGCCAGCAGGTCCAGAGCGGCTAGCAATCAGCCCCAGCATTTT	CASRSRAASNQPQHF
TRBV7-9	.	.	TRBJ1-6	TGTGCCAGCAGCTTAGAACCCAGGGTGGCAGTTTCACCCCTCCACTTT	CASSLEPRVAVSPLHF